One TCR beta chain is described in this entry. What it binds is not known. V lost 2 bases, J lost 9 bases, and 14 bases lay in between. The CDR3 totals 14 residues. From germline, CDR1 is MDHEN and CDR2 SYDVKM. These data are taken from a study of shared clonotypes between healthy human individuals. Study conclusions and caveats: Sorted-subset samples were not fully sequenced, rarefaction indicated.

Clones were sequenced by immunoSEQ multiplex PCR, and TCRdb holds only the in-frame ones, with some missing. The sample shows roughly 810,000 clones, approximately 96% of them seen only once. CD8 cells regarded as naive lacked CD45RO, were positively chosen for CCR7, and omitted terminally differentiated effector memory CD45RA+ cells. The receptor's source is a man aged 30 to 45 in good health. The rearrangement links TRBV28 to TRBJ1-5; the D is unclear. Specimen: naive CD8+ T cells sorted from blood. This chain's CDR3 is CASSLLGPTLPQHF. DNA for the CDR3: TGTGCCAGCAGTTTACTTGGGCCGACCCTGCCCCAGCATTTT.